The rows below give T cell receptor beta chains drawn from one sample of a study of blood T cell repertoires in COVID-19. The method was immunoSEQ multiplex PCR; TCRdb's version includes in-frame clones alone and lacks a portion of them. The sample contains roughly 130,000 clones, around 90% of which appear only once. The specimen was peripheral blood. All receptors come from a human donor with COVID-19, enrolled during active disease. The donor label of this sample is uncertain. Each CDR3 is given without its conserved first and last residue.

v_call cdr3_aa
TRBV5-1 ASSLGGTGGLGYT
TRBV11-2 ASSPGGFSGEKLF
TRBV6-4 ATRPLAGGNEQF
TRBV5-1 ASSHPTGNQETQY
TRBV5-4 ASSWKGQGKNEQF
TRBV7-8 ASSLAGPGSTDTQY
TRBV27 ASRPIGHLNTEAF
TRBV12-5 ASALHEQY
TRBV19 ASSMAGQGGDEQY
TRBV7-8 ASSLGGLLSTDTQY
TRBV19 ASSITGTEYNSPLH
TRBV5-6 ASSSLAGITLSYNEQF
TRBV7-3 ASSLQGTTEAF
TRBV2 ASRGDRGIDTQY
TRBV3-1/TRBV3-2 ASSHGGQGEKLF
TRBV6-5 ASIGLAGGIGELF
TRBV4-1 ASSQTSSVYNEQF
TRBV12-5 ASGSMTRREGEQY
TRBV28 ASSLAAGNTEAF
TRBV27 ASSLSGEAGFYNSPLH
TRBV24-1 ATSDLGPGGNEQF
TRBV27 ASSFLAGAWETQY
TRBV29-1 SGGQGAFGYT
TRBV25-1 ASSPQGARETQY
TRBV12-3/TRBV12-4 ASSLRGQGQF
TRBV7-2 ASSPDRVQETQY
TRBV10-3 AISGFGRRDRNTGELF
TRBV3-1/TRBV3-2 ASSQVRGLFRETQY
TRBV5-4 ASSLNRGRNTEAF
TRBV27 ASSLSLAGPTYEQY
TRBV4-1 ASSLGPGSDEQY
TRBV18 ASLQGAGSEKLF
TRBV6-5 ASSYQGFRAF
TRBV3-1/TRBV3-2 ASSQVGFEGNIQY
TRBV30 AWSVHSYGYT
TRBV28 ASSPDRGLYGYT
TRBV11-3 ASSSDSTDTQY
TRBV9 ASSAVPGANVLT
TRBV25-1 ASSVGGRVLSEQY
TRBV30 AWSRGRGETQY
TRBV7-9 ASRDGLAVSPGELF
TRBV6-5 ASSFTQGAGQPQH
TRBV6-5 ASSANTGSNSPLH
TRBV30 AYPGGKNYGYT
TRBV11-3 ASSSRDRSTDTQY
TRBV28 ASRAPGVYGYT
TRBV5-1 ASSSGSGRASYNEQF
TRBV6-5 ASAIFGSGGEKLF
TRBV30 AWSRTGQNQPQH
TRBV5-1 ASSLAGTSGGAYEQY
TRBV13 ASSSGRGSYNSPLH
TRBV5-4 ASSLGLAGVETQY
TRBV5-1 APRRGGYTPGDGYT